Presented here are 18 T cell receptor beta chains from one specimen sequenced in a study of T cell responses to AZD1222 COVID-19 vaccine. The data were produced by immunoSEQ multiplex PCR, yet TCRdb's version contains in-frame clones alone and is incomplete. In the table there are 100,000 to 150,000 clones, around 92% of which are singletons. The input for sequencing was peripheral blood, taken 28 days after the second AZD1222 dose. These receptors originate from an adult who received the AZD1222 COVID-19 vaccine.

The rearrangement links TRBV15 to TRBJ2-3; 9 bases align to TRBD2. CDR1 is LNHNV, CDR2 YYDKDF, per germline (reference sequence). The CDR3 has 16 amino acids. V was clipped by 1 base and J by 0 bases; unmatched bases: 2. CDR3 sequence reads: CATSRGLAASTDTQYF. CDR3 nucleotides: TGTGCCACCAGCAGAGGACTAGCGGCAAGCACAGATACGCAGTATTTT. Filled out from reference TRBV15 and TRBJ2-3, the complete variable domain reads DAMVIQNPRYQVTQFGKPVTLSCSQTLNHNVMYWYQQKSSQAPKLLFHYYDKDFNNEADTPDNFQSRRPNTSFCFLDIRSPGLGDTAMYLCATSRGLAASTDTQYFGPGTRLTVL.

The V gene is TRBV28, the J gene TRBJ2-1; TRBD1 or TRBD2 may be the D gene (5 bases each). Trimming left V 6 bases short and J 4 bases short, with 16 bases between. The CDR3 totals 15 residues. The germline CDR1 and CDR2 sequences are MDHEN and SYDVKM. CDR3 loop: CASRAGDRAYNEQFF. DNA of the CDR3: TGTGCCAGCAGGGCCGGGGACCGCGCATACAATGAGCAGTTCTTC.

Here the CDR3 reads CASSSRRTGNSEKLFF. For the CDR3, the DNA is TGTGCCAGCAGCTCGCGTCGGACAGGGAATAGTGAAAAACTGTTTTTT. The chain employs TRBV5-6 and TRBJ1-4, with 8 bases fitting TRBD1. Trimming at V came to 3 bases and at J to 7 bases, leaving 11 bases not matched to a gene. There are 16 residues in the CDR3. The germline CDR1 and CDR2 sequences are SGHDT and YYEEEE.

The gene calls are TRBV7-6 and TRBJ1-6, with no clear D. CDR3 length equals 17 residues. Germline V gene lookup returns CDR1 SGHVS and CDR2 FNYEAQ. The V and J ends lost 2 bases and 7 bases respectively, with 18 bases between them. The CDR3 loop reads CASSLTAGGYENSPLHF. Written as DNA, the CDR3 is TGTGCCAGCAGCTTAACGGCTGGCGGCTATGAAAATTCACCCCTCCACTTT.

This clone was picked up one time. This chain links TRBV16 with TRBJ1-3, with no clear D. The CDR3 runs 16 residues. V was shortened by 1 base and J by 0 bases, with 10 bases between the two germline ends. Germline loops: CDR1 KGHSY, CDR2 FQNENV. CDR3: CASSQFGDSSGNTIYF. CDR3 sequence (DNA): TGTGCCAGCAGCCAATTTGGAGATAGCTCTGGAAACACCATATATTTT.

The CDR3 region is CASSPGLTNTGELFF. For the CDR3, the DNA is TGTGCCAGCAGCCCGGGACTGACGAACACCGGGGAGCTGTTTTTT. V usage is TRBV2 and J usage is TRBJ2-2, with D possibly being TRBD2 (6 bases). Between the trimmed V and J ends, which lost 6 bases and 0 bases, there was a span of 11 bases. CDR1 SNHLY and CDR2 FYNNEI come from the germline V gene. The CDR3 spans 15 residues.

This chain uses TRBV7-3 with TRBJ2-5, with TRBD2 identical over 8 bases. The CDR3 spans 16 residues. CDR1 and CDR2 (germline): SGHTA, FQGTGA. V lost 1 base and J lost 5; bases outside the gene matches: 9. The CDR3 loop reads CASSLNPAGVGETQYF. DNA of the CDR3: TGTGCCAGCAGCTTAAATCCAGCGGGGGTCGGGGAGACCCAGTACTTC.

The gene calls are TRBV4-3 and TRBJ1-5, with D possibly matching TRBD1 (5 bases). This CDR3 is built from 15 residues. The germline V and J ends were trimmed by 0 bases and 6 bases, with 12 bases remaining between them. CDR1 is LGHNA, CDR2 YSLEER, per germline. The CDR3 coding sequence is TGCGCCAGCAGCCAAGATATGGGGGGACGTCAGCCCCAGCATTTT. It is translated as CASSQDMGGRQPQHF.

The J gene is TRBJ2-7, the V gene TRBV6-1; TRBD2 aligns across 7 bases. In germline, CDR1 is MNHNS, CDR2 SASEGT. The CDR3 is 14 amino acids. The CDR3 loop is CASREGREWGEQYV. Here the CDR3 DNA reads TGTGCCAGCAGAGAAGGGCGGGAGTGGGGGGAGCAGTACGTC.

The chain recombines TRBV5-6 with TRBJ2-5, with 8 nucleotides matching TRBD2. The CDR3 totals 17 residues. With V trimmed by 4 bases and J by 1 base, 12 bases remained unmatched. Germline V gene lookup returns CDR1 SGHDT and CDR2 YYEEEE. The CDR3 protein is CASSPRRSGRGQETQYF. CDR3 DNA: TGTGCCAGCAGCCCTCGTAGGAGCGGGAGAGGCCAAGAGACCCAGTACTTC.

This chain uses TRBV5-1 with TRBJ1-2; D is unresolved. V lost 5 bases and J 1 base, leaving 12 bases between the germline ends. This CDR3 has 14 amino acids. Germline CDR1 is SGHRS and CDR2 is YFSETQ. The CDR3 reads CASSDGRSNYGYTF. The CDR3 DNA is TGCGCCAGCAGTGACGGACGGAGTAACTATGGCTACACCTTC.

This chain joins TRBV9 and TRBJ1-5; 9 nucleotides agree with TRBD1. Trimming at V came to 3 bases and at J to 6 bases, leaving 4 bases not matched to a gene. The CDR3 consists of 14 residues. Germline V gene sequence: CDR1 SGDLS, CDR2 YYNGEE. This chain's CDR3 is CASSATGGPQPQHF. CDR3 coding DNA: TGTGCCAGCAGCGCCACAGGGGGCCCTCAGCCCCAGCATTTT.

The chain has TRBV5-5 and TRBJ2-7, with D possibly being TRBD2 (5 bases). V dropped 2 bases and J dropped 3 bases, with 24 bases sitting between them. The CDR3 is made up of 18 amino acids. CDR1 and CDR2 from the germline V gene are SGHKS and YYEKEE (reference sequence). The CDR3 nucleotides read TGTGCCAGCAGCTTTAAGGGAGCGGCGGCGCAGCGGAGCTACGAGCAGTACTTC. Translation gives CASSFKGAAAQRSYEQYF.

The V call is TRBV6-2 or TRBV6-3, the J call TRBJ1-4, with D perhaps TRBD1 (5 bases). The CDR3 sequence is 17 residues long. Germline V gene data show CDR1 as MNHEY and CDR2 as SVGEGT. The V and J ends lost 1 base and 0 bases respectively, with 12 bases between them. CDR3 in amino acids: CASSYLGTETTNEKLFF. CDR3 nucleotide sequence: TGTGCCAGCAGTTACTTGGGGACGGAGACAACTAATGAAAAACTGTTTTTT.

The chain links TRBV5-5 to TRBJ2-1; 8 nucleotides line up with TRBD2. The CDR3 contains 15 residues. Germline V lookup: CDR1 SGHKS, CDR2 YYEKEE (reference sequence). Trimming cost V 2 bases and J 4 bases; bases outside gene matches: 5. CDR3: CASSLYSGDYNEQFF. CDR3 in DNA: TGTGCCAGCAGCTTATATAGCGGGGATTACAATGAGCAGTTCTTC.

This clone showed up just a few times. The rearrangement joins TRBV30 to TRBJ1-6; TRBD1 is a possible D gene (6 bases). CDR3 length: 15 residues. V was trimmed by 6 bases and J by 7 bases, leaving 19 bases between them. Germline-derived CDR1 and CDR2 are GTSNPN and SVGIG (reference sequence). CDR3: CACRGPGHFNSPLHF. The CDR3 DNA reads TGTGCCTGCCGGGGGCCGGGGCACTTCAATTCACCCCTCCACTTT.

The V gene is TRBV5-1, the J gene TRBJ1-2; TRBD1 matches 10 bases. Germline V gives CDR1 SGHRS, CDR2 YFSETQ. V lost 0 bases to trimming and J lost 8 bases; unmatched junction nucleotides: 4. CDR3 length: 14 residues. The CDR3 sequence is CASSLGQGARGYTF. CDR3 bases: TGCGCCAGCAGCTTGGGACAGGGGGCGCGAGGCTACACCTTC.

This rearrangement joins TRBV10-3 to TRBJ1-1; no definite D call. The germline CDR1 and CDR2 sequences are ENHRY and SYGVKD. Trimming left V 0 bases short and J 4 bases short, with 12 bases between. The CDR3 has 15 amino acids. The CDR3 region is CAISESGFSATEAFF. CDR3 sequence (DNA): TGTGCCATCAGTGAGTCGGGGTTCTCCGCCACTGAAGCTTTCTTT.